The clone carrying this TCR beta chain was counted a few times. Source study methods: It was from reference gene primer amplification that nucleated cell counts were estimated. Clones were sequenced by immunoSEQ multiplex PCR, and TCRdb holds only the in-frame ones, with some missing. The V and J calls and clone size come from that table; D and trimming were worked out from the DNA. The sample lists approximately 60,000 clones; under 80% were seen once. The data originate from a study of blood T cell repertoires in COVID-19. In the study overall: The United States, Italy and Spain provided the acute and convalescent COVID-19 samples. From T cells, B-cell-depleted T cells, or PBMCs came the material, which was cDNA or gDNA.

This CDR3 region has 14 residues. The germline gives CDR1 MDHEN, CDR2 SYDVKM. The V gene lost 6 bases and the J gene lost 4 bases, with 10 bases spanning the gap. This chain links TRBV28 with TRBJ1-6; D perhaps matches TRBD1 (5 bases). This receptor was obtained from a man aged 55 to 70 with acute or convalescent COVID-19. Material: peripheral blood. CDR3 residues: CASSRAGYNSPLHF. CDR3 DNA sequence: TGTGCCAGCAGCCGGGCAGGGTATAATTCACCCCTCCACTTT. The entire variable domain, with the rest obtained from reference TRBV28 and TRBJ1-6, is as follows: DVKVTQSSRYLVKRTGEKVFLECVQDMDHENMFWYRQDPGLGLRLIYFSYDVKMKEKGDIPEGYSVSREKKERFSLILESASTNQTSMYLCASSRAGYNSPLHFGNGTRLTVT.